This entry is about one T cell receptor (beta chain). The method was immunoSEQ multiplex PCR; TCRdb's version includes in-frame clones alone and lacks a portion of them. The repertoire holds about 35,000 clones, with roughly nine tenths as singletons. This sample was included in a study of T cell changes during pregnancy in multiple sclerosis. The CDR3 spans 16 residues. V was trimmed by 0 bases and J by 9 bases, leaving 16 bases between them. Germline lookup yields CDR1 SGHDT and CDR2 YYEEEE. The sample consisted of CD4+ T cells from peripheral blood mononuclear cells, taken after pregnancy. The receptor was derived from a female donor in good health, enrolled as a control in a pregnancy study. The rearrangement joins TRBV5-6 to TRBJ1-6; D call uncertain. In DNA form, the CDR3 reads TGTGCCAGCAGCTTGGAAGTCTTCTCTGGCACTTCACCCCTCCACTTT. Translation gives CASSLEVFSGTSPLHF. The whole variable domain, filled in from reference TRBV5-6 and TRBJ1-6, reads DAGVTQSPTHLIKTRGQQVTLRCSPKSGHDTVSWYQQALGQGPQFIFQYYEEEERQRGNFPDRFSGHQFPNYSSELNVNALLLGDSALYLCASSLEVFSGTSPLHFGNGTRLTVT.